Below, 2 T cell receptor beta chains from the same sample are listed, as sequenced in a study of blood T cell repertoires in COVID-19. Repertoires were generated with immunoSEQ multiplex PCR, while TCRdb's copy carries only in-frame clones and drops some. The sample holds roughly 150,000 clones; around 81% are singletons and the top ten take 10% to 15%. Source material: peripheral blood. The receptors were gathered from a man between 65 and 85 years old who had recovered from COVID-19.

Turning to this clone: The same CDR3 can be traced to other DNA sequences in this sample. The chain is built from TRBV25-1 and TRBJ1-6, with D possibly being TRBD1 (5 bases). Germline loops: CDR1 MGHDK, CDR2 SYGVNS. V was pared by 1 base and J by 7 bases, with 8 bases between. The CDR3 totals 14 residues. The CDR3 nucleotides read TGTGCCAGCAGTGAATCAGGGTACAATTCACCCCTCCACTTT. Protein sequence: CASSESGYNSPLHF.

This clone showed up just once. The chain employs TRBV5-1 and TRBJ1-2; 9 nucleotides match TRBD1. The CDR3 contains 14 residues. Looked up from germline, CDR1 is SGHRS and CDR2 is YFSETQ. V trimming: 3 bases; J trimming: 7 bases; junction bases outside the gene matches: 7. The CDR3, as DNA: TGCGCCAGCAGCTCTCCCGGGACAGGGTTTGGCTACACCTTC. Protein product: CASSSPGTGFGYTF.